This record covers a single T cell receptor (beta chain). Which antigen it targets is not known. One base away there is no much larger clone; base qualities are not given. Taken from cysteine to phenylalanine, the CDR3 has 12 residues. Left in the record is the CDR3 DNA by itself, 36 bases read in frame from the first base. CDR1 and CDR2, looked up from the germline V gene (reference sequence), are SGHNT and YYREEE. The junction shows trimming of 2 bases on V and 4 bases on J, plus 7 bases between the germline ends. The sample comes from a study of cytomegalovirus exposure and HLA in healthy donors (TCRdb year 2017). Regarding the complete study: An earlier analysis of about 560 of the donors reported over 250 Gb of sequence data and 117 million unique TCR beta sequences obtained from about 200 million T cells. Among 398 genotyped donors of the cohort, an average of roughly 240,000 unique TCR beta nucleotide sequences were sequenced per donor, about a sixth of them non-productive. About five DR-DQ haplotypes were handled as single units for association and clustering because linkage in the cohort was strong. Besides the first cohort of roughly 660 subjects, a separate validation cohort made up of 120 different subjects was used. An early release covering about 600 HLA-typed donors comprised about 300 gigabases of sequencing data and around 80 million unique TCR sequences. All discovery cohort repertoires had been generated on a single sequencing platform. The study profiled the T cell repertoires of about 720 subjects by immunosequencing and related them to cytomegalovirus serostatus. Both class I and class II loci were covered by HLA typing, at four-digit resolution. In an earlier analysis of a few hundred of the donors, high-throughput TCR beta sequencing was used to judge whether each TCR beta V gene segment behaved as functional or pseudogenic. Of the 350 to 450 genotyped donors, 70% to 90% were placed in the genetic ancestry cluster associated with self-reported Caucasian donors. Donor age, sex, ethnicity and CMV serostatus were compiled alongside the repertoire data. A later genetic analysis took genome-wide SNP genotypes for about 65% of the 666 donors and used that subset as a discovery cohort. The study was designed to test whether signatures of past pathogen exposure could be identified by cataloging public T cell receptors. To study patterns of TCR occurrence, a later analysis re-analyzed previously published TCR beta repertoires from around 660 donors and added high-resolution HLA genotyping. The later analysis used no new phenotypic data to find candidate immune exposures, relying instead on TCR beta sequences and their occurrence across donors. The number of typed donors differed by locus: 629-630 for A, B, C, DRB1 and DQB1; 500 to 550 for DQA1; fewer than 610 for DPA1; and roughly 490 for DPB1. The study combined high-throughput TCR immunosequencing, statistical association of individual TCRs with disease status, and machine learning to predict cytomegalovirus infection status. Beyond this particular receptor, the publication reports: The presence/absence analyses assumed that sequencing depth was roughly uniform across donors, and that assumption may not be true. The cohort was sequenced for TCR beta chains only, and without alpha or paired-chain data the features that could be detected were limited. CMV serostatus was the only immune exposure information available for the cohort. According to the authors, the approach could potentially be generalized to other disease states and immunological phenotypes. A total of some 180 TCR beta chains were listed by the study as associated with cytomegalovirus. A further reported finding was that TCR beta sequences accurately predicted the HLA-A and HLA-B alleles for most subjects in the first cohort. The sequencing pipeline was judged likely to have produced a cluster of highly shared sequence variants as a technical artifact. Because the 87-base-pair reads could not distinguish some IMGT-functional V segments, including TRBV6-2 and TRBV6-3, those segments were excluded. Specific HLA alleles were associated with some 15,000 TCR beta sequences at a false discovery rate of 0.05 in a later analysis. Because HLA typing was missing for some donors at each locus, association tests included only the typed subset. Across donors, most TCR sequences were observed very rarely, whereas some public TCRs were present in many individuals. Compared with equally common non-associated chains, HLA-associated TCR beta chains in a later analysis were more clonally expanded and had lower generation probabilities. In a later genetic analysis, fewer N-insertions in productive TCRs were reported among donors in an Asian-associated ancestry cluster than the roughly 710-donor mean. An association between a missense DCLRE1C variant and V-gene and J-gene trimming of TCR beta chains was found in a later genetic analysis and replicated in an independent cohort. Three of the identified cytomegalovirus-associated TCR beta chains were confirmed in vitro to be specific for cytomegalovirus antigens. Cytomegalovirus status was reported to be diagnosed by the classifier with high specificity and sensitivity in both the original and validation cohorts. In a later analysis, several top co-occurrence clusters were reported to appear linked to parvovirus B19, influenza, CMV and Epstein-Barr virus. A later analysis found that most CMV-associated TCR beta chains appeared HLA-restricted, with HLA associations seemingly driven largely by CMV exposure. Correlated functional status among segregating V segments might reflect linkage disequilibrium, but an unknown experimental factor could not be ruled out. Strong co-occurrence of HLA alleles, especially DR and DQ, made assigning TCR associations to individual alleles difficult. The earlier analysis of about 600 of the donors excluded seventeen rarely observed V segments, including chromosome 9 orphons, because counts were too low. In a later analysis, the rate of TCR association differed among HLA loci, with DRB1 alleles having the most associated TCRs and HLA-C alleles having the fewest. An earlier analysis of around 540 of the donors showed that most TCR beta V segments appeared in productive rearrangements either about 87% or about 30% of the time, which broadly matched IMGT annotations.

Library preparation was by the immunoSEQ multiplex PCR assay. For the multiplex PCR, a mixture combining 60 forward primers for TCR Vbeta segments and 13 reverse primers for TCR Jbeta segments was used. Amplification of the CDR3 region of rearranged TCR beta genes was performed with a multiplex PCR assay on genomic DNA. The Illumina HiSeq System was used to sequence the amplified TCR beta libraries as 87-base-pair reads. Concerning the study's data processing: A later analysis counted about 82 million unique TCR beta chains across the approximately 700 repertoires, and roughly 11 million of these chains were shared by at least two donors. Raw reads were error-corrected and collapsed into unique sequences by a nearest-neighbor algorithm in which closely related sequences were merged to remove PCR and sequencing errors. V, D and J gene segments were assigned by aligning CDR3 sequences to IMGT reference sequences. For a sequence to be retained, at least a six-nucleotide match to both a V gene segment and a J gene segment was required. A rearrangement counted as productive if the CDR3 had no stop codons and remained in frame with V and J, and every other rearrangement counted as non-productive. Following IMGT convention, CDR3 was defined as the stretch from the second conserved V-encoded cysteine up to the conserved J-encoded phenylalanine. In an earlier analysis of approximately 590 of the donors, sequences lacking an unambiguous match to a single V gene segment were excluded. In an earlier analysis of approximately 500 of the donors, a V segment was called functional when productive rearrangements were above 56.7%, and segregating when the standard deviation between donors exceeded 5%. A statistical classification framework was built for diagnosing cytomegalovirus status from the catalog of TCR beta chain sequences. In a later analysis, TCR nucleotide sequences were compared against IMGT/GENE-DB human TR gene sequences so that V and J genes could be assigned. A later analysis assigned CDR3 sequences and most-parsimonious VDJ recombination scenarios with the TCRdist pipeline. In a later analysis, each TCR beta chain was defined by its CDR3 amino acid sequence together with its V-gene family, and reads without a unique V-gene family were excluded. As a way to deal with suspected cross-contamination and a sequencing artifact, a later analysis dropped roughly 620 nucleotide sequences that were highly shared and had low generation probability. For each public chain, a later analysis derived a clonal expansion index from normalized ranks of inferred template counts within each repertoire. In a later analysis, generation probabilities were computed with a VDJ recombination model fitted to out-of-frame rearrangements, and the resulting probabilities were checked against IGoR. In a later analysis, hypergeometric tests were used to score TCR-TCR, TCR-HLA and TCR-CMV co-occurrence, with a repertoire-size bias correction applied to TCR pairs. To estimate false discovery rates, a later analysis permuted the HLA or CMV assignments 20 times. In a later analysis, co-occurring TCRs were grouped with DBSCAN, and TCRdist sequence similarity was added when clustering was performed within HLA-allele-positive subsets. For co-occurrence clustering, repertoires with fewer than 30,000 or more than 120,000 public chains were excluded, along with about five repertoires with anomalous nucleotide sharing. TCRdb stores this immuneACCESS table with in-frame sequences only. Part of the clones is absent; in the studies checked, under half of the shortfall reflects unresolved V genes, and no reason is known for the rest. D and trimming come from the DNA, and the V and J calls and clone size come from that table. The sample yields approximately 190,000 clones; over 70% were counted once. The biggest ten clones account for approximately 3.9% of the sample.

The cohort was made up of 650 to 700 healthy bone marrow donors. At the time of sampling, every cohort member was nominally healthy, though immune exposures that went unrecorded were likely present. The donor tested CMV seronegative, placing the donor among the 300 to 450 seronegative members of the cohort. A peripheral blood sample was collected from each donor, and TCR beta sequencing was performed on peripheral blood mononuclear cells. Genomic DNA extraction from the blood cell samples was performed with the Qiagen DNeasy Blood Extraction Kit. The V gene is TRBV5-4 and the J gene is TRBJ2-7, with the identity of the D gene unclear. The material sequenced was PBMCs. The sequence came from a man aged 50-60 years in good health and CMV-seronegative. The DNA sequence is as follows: TGTGCCAGCAGCTTCGGGTCTTACGAGCAGTACTTC. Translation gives CASSFGSYEQYF.